These 11 T cell receptor beta chains originate from one sample sequenced in a study of blood T cells in healthy people across ages. With a J-beta primer mix and a sample-barcoded 5' primer, a second PCR ran about 6 to 11 cycles. From the 5' RACE reads, TCRdb called clonotypes with MiXCR, one entry per CDR3 protein. The profile shows some 890,000 distinct CDR3 sequences, about 28% of them singletons. These data were likewise used in another study, on T cells of mothers and their children.

The sequenced material came from blood. The source of these receptors is a woman aged 40 to 55 in good health.

This clonotype was counted at least ten times. The chain links TRBV3-1 to TRBJ1-2; TRBD1 agrees at 8 bases. There are 13 residues in the CDR3. V lost 4 bases, J lost 8 bases, and 6 bases stayed unmatched. Germline V gene lookup returns CDR1 LGHDT and CDR2 YNNKEL (reference sequence). CDR3 nucleotides: TGTGCCAGCAGCCCGGGACAGGTCTCCGGCTACACCTTC. This codes for CASSPGQVSGYTF.

This clonotype was seen more than once but under ten times. The chain couples TRBV9 to TRBJ1-1, with D tentatively TRBD1 (5 bases). CDR3 length: 13 residues. The germline CDR1 and CDR2 sequences are SGDLS and YYNGEE. Trimming shortened V by 0 bases and J by 5 bases, and 8 bases separated the two germline ends. CDR3 loop: CASSVAGETEAFF. The DNA for the CDR3 is TGTGCCAGCAGCGTAGCGGGGGAGACTGAAGCTTTCTTT.

This clonotype was seen many times. The chain recombines TRBV9 with TRBJ1-2; no definite D call. Trimming removed 0 bases from V and 4 bases from J, with 13 bases in between. The V gene's germline CDR1 is SGDLS and CDR2 YYNGEE. The CDR3 totals 15 residues. The CDR3 region is CASSVAATGIYGYTF. In DNA, the CDR3 is TGTGCCAGCAGCGTAGCGGCCACCGGTATCTATGGCTACACCTTC. Together with reference TRBV9 and TRBJ1-2, the CDR3 gives the full variable domain: DSGVTQTPKHLITATGQRVTLRCSPRSGDLSVYWYQQSLDQGLQFLIQYYNGEERAKGNILERFSAQQFPDLHSELNLSSLELGDSALYFCASSVAATGIYGYTFGSGTRLTVV.

This clonotype was picked up one time. The chain combines TRBV7-9 with TRBJ2-2; no clear D. Germline values: CDR1 SEHNR, CDR2 FQNEAQ (reference sequence). Trimming stripped 1 base from V and 4 bases from J, with 7 bases between. This CDR3 is 14 amino acids long. CDR3 protein: CASSLDGVTGELFF. In DNA, the CDR3 is TGTGCCAGCAGCTTAGATGGTGTCACCGGGGAGCTGTTTTTT.

The J gene is TRBJ1-1, the V gene TRBV6-5, with D hard to call. V was trimmed by 5 bases and J by 4 bases, leaving 14 bases between them. The CDR3 is 14 amino acids. Germline-derived CDR1 and CDR2 are MNHEY and SVGAGI. In DNA form, the CDR3 reads TGTGCCAGCAGTCGCGGGAGGGCTGGCACTGAAGCTTTCTTT. Amino acid sequence: CASSRGRAGTEAFF.

The chain employs TRBV27 and TRBJ1-5; 12 nucleotides align to TRBD1. The CDR3 has 15 amino acids. V was pared by 6 bases and J by 4 bases, with 4 bases of the junction left unmatched. Germline loops: CDR1 MNHEY, CDR2 SMNVEV (reference sequence). In nucleotides, the CDR3 is TGTGCCAGCAGACAGGGACAGGGGGCGAATCAGCCCCAGCATTTT. It is translated as CASRQGQGANQPQHF.

The table lists this clonotype with many counts. J is TRBJ2-5 and V is TRBV5-1; D is perhaps TRBD2 (6 bases). Trimming shortened V by 2 bases and J by 3 bases, and 11 bases separated the two germline ends. CDR1 and CDR2 (germline): SGHRS, YFSETQ. This CDR3 spans 14 amino acids. CDR3 region: CASSFRGTEETQYF. For the CDR3, the DNA is TGCGCCAGCAGCTTTCGGGGGACCGAAGAGACCCAGTACTTC.

In the case of this clonotype: Sequence at one end of the junction differs from germline and may be a read error. The CDR3 is CTSSARGRDEEAFF. CDR3 nucleotides: TGTACCAGCAGTGCCCGGGGACGGGACGAGGAAGCTTTCTTT. The chain combines TRBV28 with TRBJ1-1, with D tentatively TRBD1 (5 bases). The CDR3 length is 14 residues. The germline CDR1 and CDR2 sequences are MDHEN and SYDVKM.

This clonotype was counted a few times. The chain employs TRBV7-2 and TRBJ2-5; 9 bases agree with TRBD2. Trimming removed 3 bases from V and 5 bases from J; junction bases left unmatched: 7. CDR1 SGHTA and CDR2 FQGNSA come from the germline V gene. The CDR3 is 15 amino acids. The chain's CDR3 is CASSFRGTSMETQYF. In DNA form, the CDR3 reads TGTGCCAGCAGCTTCCGCGGGACTAGCATGGAGACCCAGTACTTC.

Note on this clonotype: It may be a read error: a sequence one base away is much more abundant. This sequence joins TRBV12-3 or TRBV12-4 and TRBJ2-3, with D possibly being TRBD2 (6 bases). The V end was cut by 5 bases, the J end by 11 bases, with 17 bases between. This CDR3 comprises 13 residues. CDR3 protein: CASSHRRGAQQYF. The CDR3 nucleotides read TGTGCCAGCAGTCATCGGCGGGGAGCTCAGCAGTATTTT.

This clonotype has ten or more counts. V is TRBV6-6 and J is TRBJ1-2, with D possibly being TRBD1 (5 bases). Trimming took 5 bases from V and 6 from J, leaving 13 bases between them. This CDR3 region has 13 residues. Germline CDR1 reads MNHNY; CDR2 reads SVGAGI (reference sequence). The CDR3 nucleotides read TGTGCCAGCAGTCGAGGGGTGGAGAATGGCTACACCTTC. The encoded protein is CASSRGVENGYTF.